This T cell receptor (beta chain) is drawn from a study of shared clonotypes between healthy human individuals. Broader study findings: In contrast to clonotypes shared by all four donors, non-shared clonotypes had lower generation probabilities. The sole specimen, blood, was sampled, and tissue repertoires likely differ.

TCRdb keeps only in-frame clones here, not all; method: immunoSEQ multiplex PCR. Here the sample spans about 2.2 million clones, 85% to 95% being singletons. Naive CD8 cells were CD45RO-negative, positively selected for CCR7, excluding terminally differentiated effector memory CD45RA+ cells. The study enrolled healthy HIV-negative adults without recent acute infections or vaccinations as donors. Details on this clone: Antigen unknown.

CDR1 is SGHNT and CDR2 is YYREEE in the germline V gene (reference sequence). The CDR3 length is 13 residues. The V and J ends lost 5 bases and 5 bases respectively, with 13 bases between them. V is TRBV5-4 and J is TRBJ1-1, with D unresolved. This sequence was found in a man younger than 30 in good health. Some clones in this sample may be carry-over from other donors' samples. The sample consisted of naive CD8+ T cells from PBMCs. CDR3 in amino acids: CASRLAAATEAFF. In DNA form, the CDR3 reads TGTGCCAGCAGACTGGCGGCAGCGACTGAAGCTTTCTTT.